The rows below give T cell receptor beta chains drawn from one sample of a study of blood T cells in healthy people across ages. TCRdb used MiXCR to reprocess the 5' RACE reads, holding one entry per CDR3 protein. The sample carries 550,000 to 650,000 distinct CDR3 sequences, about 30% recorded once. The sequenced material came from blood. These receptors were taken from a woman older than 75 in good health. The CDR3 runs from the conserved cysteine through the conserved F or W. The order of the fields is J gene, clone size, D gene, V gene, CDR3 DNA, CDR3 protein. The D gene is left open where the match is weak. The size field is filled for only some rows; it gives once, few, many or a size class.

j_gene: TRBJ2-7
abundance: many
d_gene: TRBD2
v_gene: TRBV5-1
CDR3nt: TGCGCCAGCAGCCCGGTGGGGGGGACCTACGAGCAGTACTTC
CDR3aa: CASSPVGGTYEQYF

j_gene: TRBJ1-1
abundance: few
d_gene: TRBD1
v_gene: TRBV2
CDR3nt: TGTGCCAGCTTTAAAGCAGGGGGAAGGAACACTGAAGCTTTCTTT
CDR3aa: CASFKAGGRNTEAFF

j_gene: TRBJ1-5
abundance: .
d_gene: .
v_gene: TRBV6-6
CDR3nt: TGTGCCAGCAGTTACTCGTATGGGGATCAGCCCCAGCATTTT
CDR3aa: CASSYSYGDQPQHF

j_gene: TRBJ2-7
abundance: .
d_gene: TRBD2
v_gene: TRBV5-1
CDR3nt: TGCGCCAGCAGTGGAACTAGCGGCTCCTACGAGCAGTACTTC
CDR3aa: CASSGTSGSYEQYF

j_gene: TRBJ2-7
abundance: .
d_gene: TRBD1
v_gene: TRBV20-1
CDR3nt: TGCAGTGCCCCTGACAGGGTAGCTAGCGAGCAGTACTTC
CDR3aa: CSAPDRVASEQYF

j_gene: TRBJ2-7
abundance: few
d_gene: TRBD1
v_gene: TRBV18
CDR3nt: TGTGCCAGCTCACCACTCGGGACAGGGCCAGCTCGACCAACCTACGAGCAGTACTTC
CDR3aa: CASSPLGTGPARPTYEQYF

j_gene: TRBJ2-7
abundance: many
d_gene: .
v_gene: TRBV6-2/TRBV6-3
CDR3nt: TGTGCCAGCAGTTACGGGGGCAGTAGCCGGGAGCAGTACTTC
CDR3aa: CASSYGGSSREQYF

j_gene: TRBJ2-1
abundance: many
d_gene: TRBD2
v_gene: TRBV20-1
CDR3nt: TGCAGTGCTAGCGCGGGGGGGCCCAATGAGCAGTTCTTC
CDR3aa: CSASAGGPNEQFF

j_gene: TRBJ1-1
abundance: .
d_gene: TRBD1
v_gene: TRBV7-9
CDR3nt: TGTGCCAGCAGCCGGCCGGGACAGGGGGGGGACACTGAAGCTTTCTTT
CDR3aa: CASSRPGQGGDTEAFF

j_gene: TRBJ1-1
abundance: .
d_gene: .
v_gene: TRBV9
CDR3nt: TGTGCCAGCAGCGCCGGGACTGCCCGCATGAACACTGAAGCTTTCTTT
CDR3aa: CASSAGTARMNTEAFF

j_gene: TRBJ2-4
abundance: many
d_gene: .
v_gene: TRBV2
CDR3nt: TGTGCCAGCATTCAGACCAAAAACATTCAGTACTTC
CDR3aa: CASIQTKNIQYF

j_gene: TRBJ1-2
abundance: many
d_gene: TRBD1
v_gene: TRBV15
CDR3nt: TGTGCCACCAGCAGGGACAGGGTTGGCTACACCTTC
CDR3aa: CATSRDRVGYTF

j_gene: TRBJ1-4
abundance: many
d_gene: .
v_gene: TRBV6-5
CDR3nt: TGTGCCAGCAGTTACTCGGACCCTGGTTATAATGAAAAACTGTTTTTT
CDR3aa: CASSYSDPGYNEKLFF

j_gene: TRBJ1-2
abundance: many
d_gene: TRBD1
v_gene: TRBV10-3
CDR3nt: TGTGCCGCCGGGACAGTCACTATAAAGCGCTACACCTTC
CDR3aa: CAAGTVTIKRYTF

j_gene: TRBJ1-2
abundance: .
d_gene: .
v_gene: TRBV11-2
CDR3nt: TGTGCCAGCAGCCCCGACGGGGTGTTGAGCGGCTACACCTTC
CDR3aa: CASSPDGVLSGYTF

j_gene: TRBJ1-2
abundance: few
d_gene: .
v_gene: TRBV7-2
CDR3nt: TGTGCCAGCAGCTTAGGGGAGGGGGATGGCTACACCTTC
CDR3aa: CASSLGEGDGYTF

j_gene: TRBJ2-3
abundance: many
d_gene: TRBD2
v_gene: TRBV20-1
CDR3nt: TGCAGTGCTACGGCTAGCGGAAACACAGATACGCAGTATTTT
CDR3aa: CSATASGNTDTQYF

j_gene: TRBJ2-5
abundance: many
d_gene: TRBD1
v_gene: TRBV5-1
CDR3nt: TGCGCCAGCAGCTTGGAGGGGACAGGGAAAGAGACCCAGTACTTC
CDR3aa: CASSLEGTGKETQYF

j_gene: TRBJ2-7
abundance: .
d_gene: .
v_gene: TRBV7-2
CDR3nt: TGTGCCAGCAGCTTAGAACCATTATACGAGCAGTACTTC
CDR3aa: CASSLEPLYEQYF

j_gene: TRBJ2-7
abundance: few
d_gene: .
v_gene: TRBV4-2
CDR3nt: TGTGCCAGCAGCCCAGCCGGCGGGTCCTACTACGAGCAGTACTTC
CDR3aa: CASSPAGGSYYEQYF

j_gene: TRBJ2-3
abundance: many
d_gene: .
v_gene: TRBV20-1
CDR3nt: TGCAGTGCTAGAGGAGGGCAGGCAGGGTTGACAGATACGCAGTATTTT
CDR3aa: CSARGGQAGLTDTQYF

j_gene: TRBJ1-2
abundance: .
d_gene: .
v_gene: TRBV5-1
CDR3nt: TGCGCCAGCAGCTTGGATCCAGCCCCTAACTATGGCTACACCTTC
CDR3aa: CASSLDPAPNYGYTF

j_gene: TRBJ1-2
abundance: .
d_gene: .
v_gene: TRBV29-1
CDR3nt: TGCAGCGTTCCAGGAACGAGGGGCTACACCTTC
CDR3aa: CSVPGTRGYTF

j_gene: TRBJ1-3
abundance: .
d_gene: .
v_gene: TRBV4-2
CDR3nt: TGTGCCAGCAGCCAAGATATTGGGACGGCGCTAACCATATATTTT
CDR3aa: CASSQDIGTALTIYF

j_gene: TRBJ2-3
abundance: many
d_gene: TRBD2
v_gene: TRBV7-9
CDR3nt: TGTGCCAGCAGCCAGAGGGTGCGAGGGAGGGTGACAGATACGCAGTATTTT
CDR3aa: CASSQRVRGRVTDTQYF

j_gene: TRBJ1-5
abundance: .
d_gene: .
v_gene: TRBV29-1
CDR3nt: TGCAGCGTTGCTGTGGGGGAGCGGGCCCAGCATTTT
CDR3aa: CSVAVGERAQHF

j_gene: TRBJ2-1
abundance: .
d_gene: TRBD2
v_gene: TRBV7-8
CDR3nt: TGTGCCAGCAGCTTGTCCTCCGGGACTAGCGGGGACTATAAGCAGTTCTTC
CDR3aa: CASSLSSGTSGDYKQFF

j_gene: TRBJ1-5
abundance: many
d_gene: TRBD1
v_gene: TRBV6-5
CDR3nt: TGTGCCAGCAGTAGCAGACAGGGGCGTCAGCCCCAGCATTTT
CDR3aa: CASSSRQGRQPQHF

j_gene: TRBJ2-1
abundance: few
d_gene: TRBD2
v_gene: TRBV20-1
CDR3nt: TGCAGTGCCGAGCCGGGACTAGCGGGAGTGGTGCAGTTCTTC
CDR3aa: CSAEPGLAGVVQFF

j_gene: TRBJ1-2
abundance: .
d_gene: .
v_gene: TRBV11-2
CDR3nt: TGTGCCAGCAGCGCTACAAACAGGGCCTACTATGGCTACACCTTC
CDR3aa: CASSATNRAYYGYTF

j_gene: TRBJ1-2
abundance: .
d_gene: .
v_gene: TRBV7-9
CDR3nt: TGTGCCAGCAGCTTGGCGGGTACTAACTATGGCTACACCTTC
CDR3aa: CASSLAGTNYGYTF

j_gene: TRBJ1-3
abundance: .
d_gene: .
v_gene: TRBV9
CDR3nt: TGTGCCAGCAGCCCAACCCCGGGCACCATATATTTT
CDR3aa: CASSPTPGTIYF

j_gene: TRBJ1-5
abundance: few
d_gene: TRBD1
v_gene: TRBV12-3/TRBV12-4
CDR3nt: TGTGCCAGCAGTTTGGCAGGGGGCTTTAGCAATCAGCCCCAGCATTTT
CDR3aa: CASSLAGGFSNQPQHF

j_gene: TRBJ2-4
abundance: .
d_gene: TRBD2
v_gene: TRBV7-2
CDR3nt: TGTGCCAGCAGCTTCGACGCGGGACTAGCGGCAAGCTACAATGAGCAGTACTTC
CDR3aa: CASSFDAGLAASYNEQYF

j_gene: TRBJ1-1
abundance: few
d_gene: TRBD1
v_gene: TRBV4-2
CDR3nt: TGTGCCAGCAGCCTCCGGGACAGGGAGCCAAGAACTGAAGCTTTCTTT
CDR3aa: CASSLRDREPRTEAFF

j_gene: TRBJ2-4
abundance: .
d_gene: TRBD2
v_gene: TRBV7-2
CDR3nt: TGTGCCAGCAGCGCCTCAACTAGCGTTGCCAAAAACATTCAGTACTTC
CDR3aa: CASSASTSVAKNIQYF

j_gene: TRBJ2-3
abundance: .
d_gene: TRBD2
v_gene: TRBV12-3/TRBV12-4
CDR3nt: TGTGCCAGCAGTTTTGCTCAGCAACTAGCGGGGTTCGCAGATATGCAGTATTTT
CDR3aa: CASSFAQQLAGFADMQYF

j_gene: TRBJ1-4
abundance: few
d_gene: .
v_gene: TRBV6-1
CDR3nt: TGTGCCAGCAGTCAGCGGGACCTAGTTTTTGGAAAACTGTTTTTT
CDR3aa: CASSQRDLVFGKLFF

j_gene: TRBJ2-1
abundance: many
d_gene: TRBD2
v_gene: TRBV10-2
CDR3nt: TGCGCCAGCTGGGGTGGACTAGACTACAATGAGCAGTTCTTC
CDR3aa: CASWGGLDYNEQFF

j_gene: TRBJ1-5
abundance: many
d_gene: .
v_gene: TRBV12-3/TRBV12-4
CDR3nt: TGTGCCAGCAGTTTGTTCCGTAGCAATCAGCCCCAGCATTTT
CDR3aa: CASSLFRSNQPQHF

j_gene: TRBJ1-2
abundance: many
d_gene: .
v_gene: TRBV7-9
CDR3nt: TGTGCCAGCACCCCGGTCCGGGAGCGAGGTGGCTACACCTTC
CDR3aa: CASTPVRERGGYTF

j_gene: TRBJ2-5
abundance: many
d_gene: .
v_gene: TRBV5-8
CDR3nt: TGTGCCAGCAGTTCGTTGGGACCACAAGAGACCCAGTACTTC
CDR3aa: CASSSLGPQETQYF